Listed below are T cell receptor beta chains from one sample, sequenced in a study of T cell changes during pregnancy in multiple sclerosis. TCRdb keeps only in-frame clones here, not all; method: immunoSEQ multiplex PCR. Of about 49,000 clones listed, nearly 95% are singletons. The sequenced sample was peripheral blood, obtained after pregnancy. These receptors were collected from a female donor with multiple sclerosis, enrolled in a pregnancy study. Both conserved end residues are part of each CDR3. D genes are given only for firm matches. Size is omitted from some rows. Given values are once, few, many or a class for expanded clones.

CDR3nt,CDR3aa,d_gene,j_gene,abundance,v_gene
TGTGCCAGTAACTCCCTACGTGGTACGCAGTATTTT,CASNSLRGTQYF,NA,TRBJ2-3,NA,TRBV19
TGTGCCAGCAGTGAGGCTAGCGGGGGAACCGGGGAGCTGTTTTTT,CASSEASGGTGELFF,TRBD2,TRBJ2-2,NA,TRBV6-1
TGCGCCAGCACTGTAATTACTGACACCGGGGAGCTGTTTTTT,CASTVITDTGELFF,NA,TRBJ2-2,NA,TRBV10-2
TGTGCCAGCAGCATGACAGGGACTGAGGGCTACACCTTC,CASSMTGTEGYTF,TRBD1,TRBJ1-2,few,TRBV7-8
TGTGCCAGCAGTGAACTCGGGCAGGGTGATGGCTACACCTTC,CASSELGQGDGYTF,NA,TRBJ1-2,once,TRBV6-1
TGTGCCAGCAGTGTGTTCCAGGGGAACCAGCCCCAGCATTTT,CASSVFQGNQPQHF,NA,TRBJ1-5,NA,TRBV6-1
TGTGCCTGGAGTGTACTAGCGGGCTCCACAGATACGCAGTATTTT,CAWSVLAGSTDTQYF,TRBD2,TRBJ2-3,NA,TRBV30
TGTGCCAGTAGTATAGCACAAGGAAACACCATATATTTT,CASSIAQGNTIYF,NA,TRBJ1-3,once,TRBV19
TGTGCCAGCAGCTTTGGAAGGGACTCCAATCAGCCCCAGCATTTT,CASSFGRDSNQPQHF,NA,TRBJ1-5,NA,TRBV7-2
TGTGCCAGCAGCCCCGCTCGGGCCGGGGAGCTGTTTTTT,CASSPARAGELFF,NA,TRBJ2-2,NA,TRBV7-3
TGTGCCAGCGGACAGGGGGCCCTTAGCAATCAGCCCCAGCATTTT,CASGQGALSNQPQHF,TRBD1,TRBJ1-5,NA,TRBV6-1
TGTGCCAGCAGCTTGACCAGGAGGACTGAAGCTTTCTTT,CASSLTRRTEAFF,NA,TRBJ1-1,NA,TRBV5-8
TGTGCCAGCAGTCGGGTGGAGGAGCTTGGAAACACCATATATTTT,CASSRVEELGNTIYF,NA,TRBJ1-3,once,TRBV7-2
TGTGCCAGCAGCTTACGAGTGGCACGGACAGGGGTTAGGTCACCCCTCCACTTT,CASSLRVARTGVRSPLHF,TRBD1,TRBJ1-6,NA,TRBV7-9
TGCGCCAGCAGCCAAGGATCCGATCGGTATGATTCACCCCTCCACTTT,CASSQGSDRYDSPLHF,NA,TRBJ1-6,once,TRBV4-3
TGTGCCAGCACCAGGGCTTCCTCTGGAAACACCATATATTTT,CASTRASSGNTIYF,NA,TRBJ1-3,NA,TRBV6-5